The present entry profiles one T cell receptor beta chain with its context. The germline V and J ends were trimmed by 10 bases and 5 bases, with 17 bases remaining between them. The germline V gene has CDR1 MRHNA and CDR2 SNTAGT. The CDR3 has 14 residues. Profiled with immunoSEQ multiplex PCR; TCRdb holds only in-frame clones, not every one. The sample lists roughly 160,000 clones, approximately 81% occurring once. The data belong to a study of blood T cell repertoires in COVID-19. The chain carries TRBV6-4 and TRBJ1-4; no definite D call. The TCR was taken from a man younger than 30 with active or convalescent COVID-19. The specimen sequenced was peripheral blood. The CDR3 DNA follows: TGTGCCAACTCCGGGGAGGTCCAGAATGAAAAACTGTTTTTT. Translation: CANSGEVQNEKLFF.